Detailed here is one TCR beta chain. This sample stems from a study of blood T cell repertoires in COVID-19. Overall study context: COVID-19 samples collected from the United States, Italy and Spain covered acute and convalescent phases. PBMCs, B-cell-depleted T cells, or T cells provided the cDNA or gDNA that made up the material.

Study processing details: Nucleated cell counts were estimated from reference gene primer amplification. Generated by immunoSEQ multiplex PCR, the TCRdb table keeps only in-frame clones and is missing some. D and trimming were read from the DNA, whereas the V and J calls and clone size are those reported in that table. This table holds approximately 270,000 clones, about 80% found once. The CDR3 sequence is 14 residues long. The germline CDR1 and CDR2 sequences are MNHNY and SVGAGI (reference sequence). Trimming left V 6 bases short and J 3 bases short, with 14 bases between. The sequenced sample consisted of peripheral blood. This TCR was sampled from a man older than 75 with acute or convalescent COVID-19. The chain has TRBV6-6 and TRBJ1-1, with a possible D match to TRBD1 (5 bases). DNA for the CDR3: TGTGCCAGCAGACTTATCGGGACTCACACTGAAGCTTTCTTT. Its translation is CASRLIGTHTEAFF.